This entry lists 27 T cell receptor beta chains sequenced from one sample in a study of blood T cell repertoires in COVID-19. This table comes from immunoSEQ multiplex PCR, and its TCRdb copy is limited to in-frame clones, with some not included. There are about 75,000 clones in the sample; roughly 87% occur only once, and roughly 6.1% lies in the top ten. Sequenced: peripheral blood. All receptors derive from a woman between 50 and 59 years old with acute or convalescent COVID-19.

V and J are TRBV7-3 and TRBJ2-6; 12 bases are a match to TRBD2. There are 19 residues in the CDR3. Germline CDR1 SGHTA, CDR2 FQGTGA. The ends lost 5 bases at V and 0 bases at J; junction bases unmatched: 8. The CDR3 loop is CASSRGTSGGHSGANVLTF. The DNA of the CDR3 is TGTGCCAGCAGCCGGGGCACTAGCGGGGGGCACTCTGGGGCCAACGTCCTGACTTTC.

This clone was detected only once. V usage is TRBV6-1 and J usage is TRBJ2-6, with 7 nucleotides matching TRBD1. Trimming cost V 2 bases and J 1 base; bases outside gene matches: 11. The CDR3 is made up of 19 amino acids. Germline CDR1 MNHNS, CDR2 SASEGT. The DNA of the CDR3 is TGTGCCAGCAGTGAATATTGGGACAGTCCAAGATCTGGGGCCAACGTCCTGACTTTC. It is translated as CASSEYWDSPRSGANVLTF.

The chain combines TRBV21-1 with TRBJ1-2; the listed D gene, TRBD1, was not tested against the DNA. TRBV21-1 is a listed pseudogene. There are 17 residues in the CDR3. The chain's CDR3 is CASSKKRQSPPNYGYTF. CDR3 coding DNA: TGTGCCAGCAGCAAAAAGAGACAGAGCCCTCCTAACTATGGCTACACCTTC.

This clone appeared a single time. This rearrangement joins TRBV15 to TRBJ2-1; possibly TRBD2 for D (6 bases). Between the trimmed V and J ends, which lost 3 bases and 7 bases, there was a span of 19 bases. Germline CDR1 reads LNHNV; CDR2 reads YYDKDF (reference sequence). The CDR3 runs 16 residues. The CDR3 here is CATSRERASVLNEQFF. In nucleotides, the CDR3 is TGTGCCACCAGCAGGGAACGGGCTAGCGTTTTAAATGAGCAGTTCTTC.

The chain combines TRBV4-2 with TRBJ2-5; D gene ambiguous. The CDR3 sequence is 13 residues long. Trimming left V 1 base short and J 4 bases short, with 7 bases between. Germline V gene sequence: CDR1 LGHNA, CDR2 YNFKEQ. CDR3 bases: TGTGCCAGCAGCCAAGGCGTACGAGAGACCCAGTACTTC. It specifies CASSQGVRETQYF.

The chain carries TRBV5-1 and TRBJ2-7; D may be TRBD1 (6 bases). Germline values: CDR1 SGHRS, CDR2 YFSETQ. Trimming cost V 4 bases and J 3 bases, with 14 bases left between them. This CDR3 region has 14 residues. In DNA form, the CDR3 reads TGCGCCAGCAGCCCCGGGACAATTAACTACGAGCAGTACTTC. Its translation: CASSPGTINYEQYF.

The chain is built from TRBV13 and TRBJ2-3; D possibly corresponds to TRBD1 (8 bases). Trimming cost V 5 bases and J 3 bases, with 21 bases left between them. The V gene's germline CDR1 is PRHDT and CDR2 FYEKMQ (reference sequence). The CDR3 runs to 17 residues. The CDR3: CASSHLTGGGRTDTQYF. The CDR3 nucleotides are TGTGCCAGCAGCCATCTAACAGGGGGAGGGCGGACAGATACGCAGTATTTT.

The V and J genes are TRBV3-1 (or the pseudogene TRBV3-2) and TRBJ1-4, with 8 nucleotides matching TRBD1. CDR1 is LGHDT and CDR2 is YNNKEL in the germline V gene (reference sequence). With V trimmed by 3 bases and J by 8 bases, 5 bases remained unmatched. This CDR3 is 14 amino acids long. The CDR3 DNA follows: TGTGCCAGCAGCCACCGACAGGGGAGCGAAAAACTGTTTTTT. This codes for CASSHRQGSEKLFF.

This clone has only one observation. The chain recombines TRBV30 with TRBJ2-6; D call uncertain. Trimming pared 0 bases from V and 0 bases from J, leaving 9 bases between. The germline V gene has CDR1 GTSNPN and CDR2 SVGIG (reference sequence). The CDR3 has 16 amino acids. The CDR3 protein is CAWSVSTRSGANVLTF. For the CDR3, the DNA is TGTGCCTGGAGTGTATCCACGCGCTCTGGGGCCAACGTCCTGACTTTC.

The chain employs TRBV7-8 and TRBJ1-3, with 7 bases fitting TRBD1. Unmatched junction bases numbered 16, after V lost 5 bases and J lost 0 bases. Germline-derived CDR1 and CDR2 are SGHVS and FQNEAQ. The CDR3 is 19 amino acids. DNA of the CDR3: TGTGCCAGCAGCCATCAACGACAGGGTGATATGGCCTCTGGAAACACCATATATTTT. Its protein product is CASSHQRQGDMASGNTIYF.

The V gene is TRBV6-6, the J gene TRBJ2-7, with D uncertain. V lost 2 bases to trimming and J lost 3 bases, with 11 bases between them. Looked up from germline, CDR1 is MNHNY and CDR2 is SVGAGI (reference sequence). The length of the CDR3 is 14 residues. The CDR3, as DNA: TGTGCCAGCAGTTACGTGGGCCTGATCTACGAGCAGTACTTC. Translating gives CASSYVGLIYEQYF.

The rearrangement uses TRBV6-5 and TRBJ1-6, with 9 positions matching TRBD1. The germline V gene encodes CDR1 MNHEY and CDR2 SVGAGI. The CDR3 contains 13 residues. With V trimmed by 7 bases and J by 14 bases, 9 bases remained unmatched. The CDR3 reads CASTHRGLRTLHF. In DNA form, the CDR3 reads TGTGCCAGCACCCACAGGGGGCTTAGGACCCTCCACTTT.

The CDR3 DNA follows: TGTGCCAGCAGTTTAGGGACAGGCCCCATGAACACTGAAGCTTTCTTT. Translated: CASSLGTGPMNTEAFF. This chain joins TRBV28 and TRBJ1-1, with 8 bases aligning to TRBD1. The CDR3 runs to 16 residues. Germline loops: CDR1 MDHEN, CDR2 SYDVKM. V shed 2 bases, J shed 0 bases, and the junction held 5 bases outside the gene matches.

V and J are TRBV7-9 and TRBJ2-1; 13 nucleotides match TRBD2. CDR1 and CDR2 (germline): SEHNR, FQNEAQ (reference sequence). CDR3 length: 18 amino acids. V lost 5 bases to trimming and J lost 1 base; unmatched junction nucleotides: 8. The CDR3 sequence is CASSLTGLAGTSYNEQFF. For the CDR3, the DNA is TGTGCCAGCAGCCTGACGGGACTAGCGGGGACTTCCTACAATGAGCAGTTCTTC.

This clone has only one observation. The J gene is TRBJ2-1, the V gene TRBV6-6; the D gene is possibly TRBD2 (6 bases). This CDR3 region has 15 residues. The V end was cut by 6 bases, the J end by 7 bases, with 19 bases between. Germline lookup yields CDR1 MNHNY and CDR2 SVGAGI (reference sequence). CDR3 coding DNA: TGTGCCAGCAGCTCCCGGGGACTCGGTGGGAATGAGCAGTTCTTC. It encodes CASSSRGLGGNEQFF.

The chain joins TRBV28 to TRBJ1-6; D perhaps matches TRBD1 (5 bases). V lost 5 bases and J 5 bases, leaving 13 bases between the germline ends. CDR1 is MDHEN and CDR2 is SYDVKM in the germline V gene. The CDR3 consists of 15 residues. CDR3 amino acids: CASSQLQGNNSPLHF. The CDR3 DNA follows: TGTGCCAGCAGTCAGCTTCAGGGTAATAATTCACCCCTCCACTTT.

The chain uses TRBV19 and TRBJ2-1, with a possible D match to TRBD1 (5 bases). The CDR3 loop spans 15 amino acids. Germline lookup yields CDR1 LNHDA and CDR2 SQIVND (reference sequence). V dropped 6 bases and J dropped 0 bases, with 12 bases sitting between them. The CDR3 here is CASRHQGSSYNEQFF. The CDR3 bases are TGTGCCAGTAGACATCAGGGCAGCTCCTACAATGAGCAGTTCTTC.

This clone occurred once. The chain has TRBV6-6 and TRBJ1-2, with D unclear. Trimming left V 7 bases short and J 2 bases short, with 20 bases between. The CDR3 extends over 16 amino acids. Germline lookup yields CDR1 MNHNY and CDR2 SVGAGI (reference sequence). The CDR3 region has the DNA TGTGCCAGCACCACACTCCTTTCTACAGAAAACTATGGCTACACCTTC. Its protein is CASTTLLSTENYGYTF.

CDR3 in DNA: TGTGCCAGCAGTTTCCCAGACAGGCGCCTTTATGGCTACACCTTC. Its translation is CASSFPDRRLYGYTF. The rearrangement uses TRBV28 and TRBJ1-2; a possible D gene is TRBD1 (6 bases). The CDR3 extends over 15 amino acids. CDR1 is MDHEN, CDR2 SYDVKM, per germline. Trimming removed 3 bases from V and 5 bases from J, with 16 bases in between.

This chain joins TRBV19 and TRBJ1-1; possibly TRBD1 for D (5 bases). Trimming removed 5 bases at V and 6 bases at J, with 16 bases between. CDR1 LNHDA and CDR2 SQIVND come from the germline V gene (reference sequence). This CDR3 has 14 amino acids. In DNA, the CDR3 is TGTGCCAGTAGTTACGGCAGGGCGCCCGCTGAAGCTTTCTTT. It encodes CASSYGRAPAEAFF.

CDR3 region: CASSGASGTQYF. For the CDR3, the DNA is TGTGCCAGCAGCGGCGCATCGGGGACCCAGTACTTC. The rearrangement joins TRBV7-9 to TRBJ2-5; no firm D call. Germline V gene data show CDR1 as SEHNR and CDR2 as FQNEAQ (reference sequence). The CDR3 spans 12 residues. With 5 bases removed from V and 7 bases from J, the gap between germline ends came to 11 bases.

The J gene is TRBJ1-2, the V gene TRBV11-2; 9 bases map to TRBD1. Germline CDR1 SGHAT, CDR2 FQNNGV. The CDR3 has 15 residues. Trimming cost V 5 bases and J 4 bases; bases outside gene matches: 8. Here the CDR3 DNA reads TGTGCCAGCAGCGGGAACAGGGGGCAGGCCTATGGCTACACCTTC. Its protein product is CASSGNRGQAYGYTF.

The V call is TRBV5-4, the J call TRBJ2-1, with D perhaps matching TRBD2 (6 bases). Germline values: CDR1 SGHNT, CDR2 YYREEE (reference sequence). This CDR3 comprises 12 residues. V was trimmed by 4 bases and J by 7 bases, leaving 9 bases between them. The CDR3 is CASSATSNEQFF. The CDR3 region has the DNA TGTGCCAGCAGCGCGACTAGTAATGAGCAGTTCTTC.

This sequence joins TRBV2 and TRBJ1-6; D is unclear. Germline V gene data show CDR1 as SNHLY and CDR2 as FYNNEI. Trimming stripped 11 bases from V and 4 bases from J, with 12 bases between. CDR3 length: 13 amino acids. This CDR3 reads CAGRTDYNSPLHF. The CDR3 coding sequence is TGTGCCGGCCGGACTGATTATAATTCACCCCTCCACTTT.

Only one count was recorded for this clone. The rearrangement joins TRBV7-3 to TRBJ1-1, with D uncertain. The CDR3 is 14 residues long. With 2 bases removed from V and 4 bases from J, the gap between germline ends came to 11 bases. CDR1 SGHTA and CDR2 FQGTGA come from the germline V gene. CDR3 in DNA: TGTGCCAGCAGCTTATCCCGAGGGAGCACTGAAGCTTTCTTT. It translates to CASSLSRGSTEAFF.

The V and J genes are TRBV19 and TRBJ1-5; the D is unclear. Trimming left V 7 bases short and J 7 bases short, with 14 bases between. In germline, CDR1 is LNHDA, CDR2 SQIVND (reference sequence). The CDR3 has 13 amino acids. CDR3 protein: CASNDYGDQPQHF. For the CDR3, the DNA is TGTGCCAGTAACGACTACGGAGACCAGCCCCAGCATTTT.

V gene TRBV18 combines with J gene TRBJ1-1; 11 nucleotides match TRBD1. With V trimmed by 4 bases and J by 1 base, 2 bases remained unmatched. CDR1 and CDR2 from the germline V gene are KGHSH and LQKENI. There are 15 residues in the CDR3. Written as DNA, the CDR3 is TGTGCCAGCTCACTTGGGACAGGGGGGAACACTGAAGCTTTCTTT. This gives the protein CASSLGTGGNTEAFF.